The next 6 T cell receptor beta chains were all read from a single sample in a study of CD8+CD57+ T cells in acquired aplastic anemia. The sequenced patients had an expansion of CD8+CD57+ cells seen by flow cytometry. The study profiled TCR beta VDJ and CDR3 using genomic DNA as template. TCRdb re-analysed the reads in MiXCR, keeping a single row per CDR3 protein. The sample lists approximately 260,000 distinct CDR3 sequences; 82% were seen once. The sequenced sample was sorted CD4+, CD8+, or CD8+CD57+ T cells (not recorded which) from PBMCs. Source of these receptors: a human donor with aplastic anemia.

In this sample, this clonotype turned up once. J is TRBJ1-6 and V is TRBV7-2; D is ambiguous. Germline CDR1 SGHTA, CDR2 FQGNSA. The CDR3 covers 16 residues. With 5 bases removed from V and 11 bases from J, the gap between germline ends came to 22 bases. CDR3 coding DNA: TGTGCCAGCAGCGTCGAGAGCGGTTCCGATACTCCACCCCTCCACTTT. This gives the protein CASSVESGSDTPPLHF.

For this clonotype: The CDR3 does not close with the conserved phenylalanine or tryptophan, likely indicating a read error. The chain has TRBV7-3 and TRBJ2-3, with unresolved D. V lost 6 bases, J lost 12 bases, and 19 bases lay in between. Germline V gene sequence: CDR1 SGHTA, CDR2 FQGTGA. This CDR3 contains 13 residues. CDR3 in DNA: TGTGCCAGCAGTGCCGGCGGCACTTGGGCACAGTATCTT. Protein product: CASSAGGTWAQYL.

This chain uses TRBV3-1 with TRBJ2-1, with D unresolved. Trimming pared 5 bases from V and 8 bases from J, leaving 10 bases between. Per germline, CDR1 LGHDT and CDR2 YNNKEL (reference sequence). This CDR3 has 12 residues. CDR3 loop: CASSVGSYEQFF. In nucleotides, the CDR3 is TGTGCCAGCAGCGTAGGGTCCTATGAGCAGTTCTTC.

About this clonotype: A read error may produce the germline difference seen at one junction end. The genes are TRBV2 and TRBJ2-1; TRBD2 matches 12 bases. Germline assignment: CDR1 SNHLY and CDR2 FYNNEI. There are 15 residues in the CDR3. The DNA for the CDR3 is TGTGCCAGCAGTGACTCGCTCGGACTAGCGGGAAGTCTGTCCTTC. It codes for CASSDSLGLAGSLSF.

V gene TRBV7-8 combines with J gene TRBJ2-1, with D uncertain. Germline CDR1 and CDR2: SGHVS and FQNEAQ. The CDR3 has 16 residues. Trimming took off 2 bases at V and 13 bases at J, with 24 bases between the two ends. The CDR3, as DNA: TGTGCCAGCAGCTTACAGAGAGGCCCCGATACGCAGTATCAGTTCTTC. Protein sequence: CASSLQRGPDTQYQFF.

The chain has TRBV7-2 and TRBJ1-1, with TRBD1 as a possible D gene (6 bases). V dropped 1 base and J dropped 14 bases, with 23 bases sitting between them. The CDR3 is made up of 15 amino acids. The germline V gene encodes CDR1 SGHTA and CDR2 FQGNSA. CDR3 in amino acids: CASSLVGTTLAKDFF. The DNA for the CDR3 is TGTGCCAGCAGCTTAGTGGGGACAACCTTAGCCAAAGACTTCTTT.